The T cell receptor beta chain under discussion was sequenced for a study of technical replicates of blood from several donors. In germline, CDR1 is LNHDA, CDR2 SQIVND (reference sequence). V shed 9 bases and J 8 bases; nucleotides not matched to a gene: 12. The CDR3 is made up of 14 amino acids. TCRdb's copy holds only in-frame clones and misses some; the assay was immunoSEQ multiplex PCR. The sample lists about 66,000 clones, more than 75% occurring once. The chain recombines TRBV19 with TRBJ1-2; 10 nucleotides line up with TRBD1. The sequenced sample was PBMCs. The clonotype originates from a human donor in good health. Some clones in this sample may be carry-over from other donors' samples. The CDR3 sequence: CASADLDRGRGYTF. The CDR3 region has the DNA TGTGCCAGCGCCGACCTCGACAGGGGGCGCGGCTACACCTTC.